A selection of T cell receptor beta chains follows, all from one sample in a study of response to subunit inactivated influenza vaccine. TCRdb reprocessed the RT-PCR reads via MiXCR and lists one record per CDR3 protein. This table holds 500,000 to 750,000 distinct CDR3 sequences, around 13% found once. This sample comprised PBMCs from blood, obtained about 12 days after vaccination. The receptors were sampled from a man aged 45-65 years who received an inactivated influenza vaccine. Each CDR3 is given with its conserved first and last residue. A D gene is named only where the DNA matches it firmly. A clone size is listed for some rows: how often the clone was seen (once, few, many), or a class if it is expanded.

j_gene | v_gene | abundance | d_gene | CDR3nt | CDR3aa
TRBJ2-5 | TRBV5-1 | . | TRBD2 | TGCGCCAGCAGCGGAGGCGGGACTAGCTTGGAGACCCAGTACTTC | CASSGGGTSLETQYF
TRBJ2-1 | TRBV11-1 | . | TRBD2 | TGTGCCAGCAGCTTAGCGGCTAGCGGGGCTAGAAGCTCCTACAATGAGCAGTTCTTC | CASSLAASGARSSYNEQFF
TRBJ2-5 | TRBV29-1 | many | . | TGCAGCGTGATTACAGGGATAGAGACCCAGTACTTC | CSVITGIETQYF
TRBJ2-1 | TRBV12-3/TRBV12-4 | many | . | TGTGCCAGCAGTTTAGAATTGGCAGTCTACAATGAGCAGTTCTTC | CASSLELAVYNEQFF
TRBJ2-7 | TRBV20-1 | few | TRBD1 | TGCAGTGCTAGAGTGTCCGGACCTTACACAGGGGCGAGCTCCTACGAGCAGTACTTC | CSARVSGPYTGASSYEQYF
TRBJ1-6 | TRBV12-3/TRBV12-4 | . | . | TGTGCCAGCAGTTTTGGGAGGAGCTCCTATAATTCACCCCTCCACTTT | CASSFGRSSYNSPLHF
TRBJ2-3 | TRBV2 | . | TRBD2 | TGTGCCAGCAGTCGGGGGGTCGGAGATACGCATTATTTT | CASSRGVGDTHYF
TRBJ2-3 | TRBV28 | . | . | TGTGCCAGCAGCCCCCGGGTCGGTGCTTGGGGGGGCATTGCAGATACGCAGTATTTT | CASSPRVGAWGGIADTQYF
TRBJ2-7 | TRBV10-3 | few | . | TGTGCCATCAGATGGGGAGGGACAGGTCCCTACGAGCAGTACTTC | CAIRWGGTGPYEQYF
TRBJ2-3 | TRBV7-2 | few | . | TGTGCCAGCAGCTTAGAAAGGACTACCACAGATACGCAGTATTTT | CASSLERTTTDTQYF
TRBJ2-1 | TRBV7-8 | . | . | TGTGCCAGCAGCCAAGTTAGCGGCTTCAATGTTAATGAGCAGTTCTTC | CASSQVSGFNVNEQFF
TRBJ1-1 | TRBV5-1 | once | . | TGCGCCAGCAGCCTTGCCAGATCCATGAACACTGAAGCTTTCTTT | CASSLARSMNTEAFF
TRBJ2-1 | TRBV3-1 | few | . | TGTGCCAGCAGCCGTCCGAGGCAGGCGGTGGATGAGCAGTTCTTC | CASSRPRQAVDEQFF
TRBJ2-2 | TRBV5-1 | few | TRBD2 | TGCGCCAGCAGCTTCCTACTAGCGGGAGCTGGCGGGGAGCTGTTTTTT | CASSFLLAGAGGELFF
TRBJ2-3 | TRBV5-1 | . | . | TGCGCCAGCAGCTTGGATGCCATATATAGCACAGATACGCAGTATTTT | CASSLDAIYSTDTQYF
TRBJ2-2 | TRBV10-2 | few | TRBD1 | TGCGCCAGCAGTGAGAGGGGGCGCAACGGGGAGCTGTTTTTT | CASSERGRNGELFF
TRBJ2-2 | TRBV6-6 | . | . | TGTGCCAGCAGTTACCCCCTTTCCGGGGAGCTGTTTTTT | CASSYPLSGELFF
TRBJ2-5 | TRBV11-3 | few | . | TGTGCCAGCAGCTCGAGAGGGGGAGGAGGAGAGACCCAGTACTTC | CASSSRGGGGETQYF
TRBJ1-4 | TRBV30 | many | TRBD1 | TGTGCCTGGAGTGGGGGACAGTTTAATGAAAAACTGTTTTTT | CAWSGGQFNEKLFF
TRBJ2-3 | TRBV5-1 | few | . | TGCGCCAGCAGCTCGCAAGCCTCTGGCACAGATACGCAGTATTTT | CASSSQASGTDTQYF
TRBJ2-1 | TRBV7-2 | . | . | TGTGCCAGCAGCAACGGGAGCTCCTACAATGAGCAGTTCTTC | CASSNGSSYNEQFF
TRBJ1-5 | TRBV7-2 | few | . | TGTGCCAGCAGCTTATGGCTCGGCGGCAATCAGCCCCAGCATTTT | CASSLWLGGNQPQHF
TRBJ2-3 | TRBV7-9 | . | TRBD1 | TGTGCCAGCAGCGGAGCGAGGCAGGGGGCTTCTGATACGCAGTATTTT | CASSGARQGASDTQYF
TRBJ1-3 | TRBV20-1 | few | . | TGCAGTGCTAGAATTCTCACCTCTGGAAACACCATATATTTT | CSARILTSGNTIYF
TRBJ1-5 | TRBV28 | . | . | TGTGCCAGCACACAGGGTAATCAGCCCCAGCATTTT | CASTQGNQPQHF
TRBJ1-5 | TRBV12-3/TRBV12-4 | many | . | TGTGCCAGCAGTCCTTTCGGGAATCAGCCCCAGCATTTT | CASSPFGNQPQHF
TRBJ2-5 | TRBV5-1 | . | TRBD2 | TGCGCCAGCAGCTTGGCCAGTGGAGTAGCGGGGTACCAAGAGACCCAGTACTTC | CASSLASGVAGYQETQYF
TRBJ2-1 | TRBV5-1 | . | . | TGCGCCAGCAGCCTGCTTTCGGTTAGTTCCTACAATGAGCAGTTCTTC | CASSLLSVSSYNEQFF
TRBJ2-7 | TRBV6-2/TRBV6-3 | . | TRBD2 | TGTGCCAGCAGTTACTTGGCGGGAGATTTCTACGAGCAGTACTTC | CASSYLAGDFYEQYF
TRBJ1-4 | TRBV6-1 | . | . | TGTGCCAGCCGTAATGAGGCCCCTGGCGAAAAACTGTTTTTT | CASRNEAPGEKLFF
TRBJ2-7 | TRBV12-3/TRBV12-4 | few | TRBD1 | TGTGCCAGCAGACGGGGACAGGGGGTGTACGAGCAGTACTTC | CASRRGQGVYEQYF
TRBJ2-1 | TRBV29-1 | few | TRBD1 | TGCAGCGTTGGGGACAGACTGAACAATGAGCAGTTCTTC | CSVGDRLNNEQFF
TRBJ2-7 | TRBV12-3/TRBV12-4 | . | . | TGTGCCAGCAGTTTGCTGGGCAGGGAACCCTACGAGCAGTACTTC | CASSLLGREPYEQYF
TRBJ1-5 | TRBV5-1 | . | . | TGCGCCAGCAGCTCCGGGGAATCCGCTCAGCCCCAGCATTTT | CASSSGESAQPQHF
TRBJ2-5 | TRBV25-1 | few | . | TGTGCCAGCAGTGAATATCTTGTCGAGACCCAGTACTTC | CASSEYLVETQYF
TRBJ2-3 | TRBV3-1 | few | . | TGTGCCAGCAGCCAAGCGGTTGGAGATACGCAGTATTTT | CASSQAVGDTQYF
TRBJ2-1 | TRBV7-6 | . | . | TGTGCCAGCAGCGTCGAGGGGGTAGGACGCAATGAGCAGTTCTTC | CASSVEGVGRNEQFF
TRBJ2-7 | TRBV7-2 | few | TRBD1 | TGTGCCAGCAGCCTAGGGGACAGCCACTACGAGCAGTACTTC | CASSLGDSHYEQYF
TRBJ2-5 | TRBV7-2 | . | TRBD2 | TGTGCCAGCAGCCTATCGGCAGCGGGAGGGGGGGAGACCCAGTACTTC | CASSLSAAGGGETQYF
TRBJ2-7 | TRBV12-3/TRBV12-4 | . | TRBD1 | TGTGCCAGCAGTTTTGTGACAGGGGTCGAGCAGTACTTC | CASSFVTGVEQYF
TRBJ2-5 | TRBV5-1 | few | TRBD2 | TGCGCCAGCAGCTTGGATCCTAGCGGGAGACAAGAGACCCAGTACTTC | CASSLDPSGRQETQYF
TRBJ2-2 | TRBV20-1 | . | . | TGCAGTGCTAGAAGGGACGGCCGATGGAACACCGGGGAGCTGTTTTTT | CSARRDGRWNTGELFF
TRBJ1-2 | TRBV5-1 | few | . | TGCGCCAGCAGCTTGGACGCTGACTATGGCTACACCTTC | CASSLDADYGYTF
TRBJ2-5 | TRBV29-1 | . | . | TGCAGCGTTGAGGGGGGCCAGTCCGGGACCCAGTACTTC | CSVEGGQSGTQYF
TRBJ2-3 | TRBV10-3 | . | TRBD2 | TGTGCCATCAGGACTAGCGGGAGAACAGATACGCAGTATTTT | CAIRTSGRTDTQYF
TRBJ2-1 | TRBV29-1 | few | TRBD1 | TGCAGCGTATCAACATCAGGGGGCGCGTACAATGAGCAGTTCTTC | CSVSTSGGAYNEQFF
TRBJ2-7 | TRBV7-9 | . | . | TGTGCCATCCAGGAGCTCCACGAGCAGTACTTC | CAIQELHEQYF
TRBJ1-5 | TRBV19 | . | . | TGTGCCAGTAGTCCGACAGACGGCAATCAGCCCCAGCATTTT | CASSPTDGNQPQHF
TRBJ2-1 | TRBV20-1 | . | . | TGCAGTGCCCACAGGGGACTGCTATTCTCCTACAATGAGCAGTTCTTC | CSAHRGLLFSYNEQFF
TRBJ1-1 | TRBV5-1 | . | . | TGCGCCAGCAGCTTAACAGCTGGAAACACTGAAGCTTTCTTT | CASSLTAGNTEAFF
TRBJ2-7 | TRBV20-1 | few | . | TGCAGTGTCGACAGATCGACAATACGCGAGCAGTACTTC | CSVDRSTIREQYF
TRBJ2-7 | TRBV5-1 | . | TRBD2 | TGCGCCAGCAGCCCTGACGGACTAGCCCTCGCCTACGAGCAGTACTTC | CASSPDGLALAYEQYF
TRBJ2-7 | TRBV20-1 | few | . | TGCAGTGCTAGTGTAATTGCCGAGCAGTACTTC | CSASVIAEQYF
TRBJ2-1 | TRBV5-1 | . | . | TGCGCCAGCAGATCGACGCAACGCTCCTACAATGAGCAGTTCTTC | CASRSTQRSYNEQFF
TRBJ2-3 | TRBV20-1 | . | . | TGCAGTGCTAGAGGGGTCCGAGAGGGGATTACAGATACGCAGTATTTT | CSARGVREGITDTQYF
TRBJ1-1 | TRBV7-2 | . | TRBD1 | TGTGCCAGCACCGACTTGGGAACAGGGGGACTTGAAGCTTTCTTT | CASTDLGTGGLEAFF
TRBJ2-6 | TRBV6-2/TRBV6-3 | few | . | TGTGCCAGCAGCCACCCAGGGGGGAACTCTGGGGCCAACGTCCTGACTTTC | CASSHPGGNSGANVLTF